Described below is a single TCR beta chain sequence and its context. Its target is unknown. The PCR was carried out with 60 Vbeta primers and 13 Jbeta primers. Sequenced by immunoSEQ multiplex PCR; TCRdb stores in-frame clones only, minus some. This table has hundreds of thousands of clones, roughly 90% appearing once. V shed 2 bases and J 10 bases; nucleotides not matched to a gene: 10. CDR1 and CDR2 from the germline V gene are LNHDA and SQIVND (reference sequence). The CDR3 contains 15 residues. These data come from a study of cytomegalovirus exposure and HLA in healthy donors. Notes on the study in general: Most TCR beta V segments were productive about 87% or about 30% of the time in an earlier analysis. Per published reports, the classifier diagnosed cytomegalovirus status with high specificity and sensitivity. As immune exposure information, only CMV serostatus was available.

The rearrangement uses TRBV19 and TRBJ2-1; TRBD2 matches at 8 bases. The specimen sequenced was PBMCs. The TCR originated in a woman younger than 35 in good health and CMV-seronegative. CDR3 region: CASSITGTSVFEQFF. The CDR3 region has the DNA TGTGCCAGTAGTATAACCGGGACTAGTGTTTTCGAGCAGTTCTTC.